This is a list of T cell receptor beta chains from one sample in a study of regulatory T cells in long-lasting Graves disease. In TCRdb, the multiplex PCR reads were re-called with MiXCR into one record per CDR3 protein. The sample comprises fewer than 400,000 distinct CDR3 sequences, 20% to 25% of which are singletons, and 20% rests with the top ten. The specimen was peripheral blood mononuclear cells (PBMCs), collected when the disease was refractory, from a patient treated with antithyroid drugs. The receptors here all came from a female donor with Graves disease. CDR3s include the opening cysteine and the closing phenylalanine or tryptophan. The D gene is left open where the match is weak. The size entry is marked missing in some rows and otherwise reads once, few, many or a size class.

d_gene,v_gene,j_gene,abundance,CDR3nt,CDR3aa
.,TRBV27,TRBJ2-3,.,TGTGCCAGCAGCTCTCCCCCACGCGGGAAAGTCACAGATACGCAGTATTTT,CASSSPPRGKVTDTQYF
.,TRBV20-1,TRBJ2-7,many,TGCAGTGCTAGAGGGTCGGCCTCCTACGAGCAGTACTTC,CSARGSASYEQYF
.,TRBV7-8,TRBJ1-2,many,TGTGCCAGCAGCCCTTTGCGCCGTTCCCTCTATGGCTACACCTTC,CASSPLRRSLYGYTF
TRBD1,TRBV10-1,TRBJ2-7,few,TGCGCCAGCAGTGACACAGGGGGTAACTCCTACGAGCAGTACTTC,CASSDTGGNSYEQYF
.,TRBV12-3/TRBV12-4,TRBJ1-1,many,TGTGCCAGCGGCCCGAGGAGGGCTTCAGAAGCTTTCTTT,CASGPRRASEAFF
.,TRBV6-2/TRBV6-3,TRBJ2-7,.,TGTGCCAGCTCCCTAGATGGACTGAAGCGCGAGCAGTACTTC,CASSLDGLKREQYF
.,TRBV6-1,TRBJ2-7,.,TGTGCCAGCAGGAGGATATCAGGAACTAACTCCTACGAGCAGTACTTC,CASRRISGTNSYEQYF
TRBD2,TRBV3-1,TRBJ2-2,.,TGTGCCAGCAGCCAAATTAGCGGGGCGAACACCGGGGAGCTGTTTTTT,CASSQISGANTGELFF
.,TRBV27,TRBJ2-6,many,TGTGCCAGCAGTTCCTTCTCTGGGGCCAACGTCCTGACTTTC,CASSSFSGANVLTF
TRBD1,TRBV7-9,TRBJ1-4,.,TGTGCCAGCAGCTCAAGAACAGGGGGCGTACGAAATGAAAAACTGTTTTTT,CASSSRTGGVRNEKLFF
TRBD1,TRBV5-1,TRBJ2-2,.,TGCGCCAGCAGCTTTCAGGGGGACACCGGGGAGCTGTTTTTT,CASSFQGDTGELFF
TRBD1,TRBV7-2,TRBJ2-1,few,TGTGCCAGCAGCTCCCCCGACAGGGGGAATGAGCAGTTCTTC,CASSSPDRGNEQFF
.,TRBV20-1,TRBJ2-7,few,TGCAGTGCTAGGATAGGGGATGGCCCCTACGAGCAGTACTTC,CSARIGDGPYEQYF
TRBD1,TRBV12-3/TRBV12-4,TRBJ2-1,.,TGTGCCAGCAGTTCTGGCAGGGACAGGGGGTACAATGAGCAGTTCTTC,CASSSGRDRGYNEQFF
TRBD1,TRBV6-1,TRBJ1-1,.,TGTGCCAGCAGTCAGGGGGCAAGCACTGAAGCTTTCTTT,CASSQGASTEAFF
TRBD2,TRBV11-2,TRBJ2-5,many,TGTGCCAGCAGCTTAGATCTCACTAGCGGGGAGAGAGCCCAGTACTTC,CASSLDLTSGERAQYF
TRBD1,TRBV27,TRBJ1-6,.,TGTGCCAGCAGTTCCCAGGGGGGTAATTCACCCCTCCACTTT,CASSSQGGNSPLHF
TRBD1,TRBV20-1,TRBJ2-5,many,TGCAGTGCTAGACTAGACAGGGGCGGACTTAAAGAGACCCAGTACTTC,CSARLDRGGLKETQYF
TRBD2,TRBV7-3,TRBJ2-3,.,TGTGCCAGCAGCTTAACGGCGGGAGGGATGGGGATCACAGATACGCAGTATTTT,CASSLTAGGMGITDTQYF
.,TRBV18,TRBJ2-5,many,TGTGCCAGCTCACCACAGGGACGGCCGGAACAGACCCAGTACTTC,CASSPQGRPEQTQYF
.,TRBV29-1,TRBJ1-2,.,TGCAGCGTTGAAAGTGTCCTGGGAGCCCGAGTTAACTATGGCTACACCTTC,CSVESVLGARVNYGYTF
.,TRBV11-1,TRBJ1-1,many,TGTGCCAGCAGCTTGAAGCTTGGATCTGAAGCTTTCTTT,CASSLKLGSEAFF
.,TRBV10-3,TRBJ2-5,few,TGTGCCATCAGTGAGGGACAGGGAGGGAAAGAGACCCAGTACTTC,CAISEGQGGKETQYF
.,TRBV5-6,TRBJ2-7,.,TGTGCCAGCAGCTCCCACCTGGACGAGCAGTACTTC,CASSSHLDEQYF
.,TRBV20-1,TRBJ1-1,few,TGCAGTGCTAGCAACTCACCCGTGAGGTCCCCTGAAGCTTTCTTT,CSASNSPVRSPEAFF
.,TRBV7-2,TRBJ2-7,many,TGTGCCAGCAGCTCAGACAGGTTCTACGAGCAGTACTTC,CASSSDRFYEQYF
.,TRBV5-1,TRBJ2-7,.,TGCGCCAGCAGCCCCCGGGACCTAAAGGGGGAGCAGTACTTC,CASSPRDLKGEQYF
.,TRBV28,TRBJ1-5,many,TGTGCCAGCAGTTTGGACGGAGCTAATCAGCCCCAGCATTTT,CASSLDGANQPQHF
TRBD2,TRBV2,TRBJ2-1,many,TGTGCCAGCAGCGGGACTAGCGGGAGTGCTAGTTACAATGAGCAGTTCTTC,CASSGTSGSASYNEQFF
TRBD1,TRBV20-1,TRBJ1-6,.,TGCAGTGCTAGAGACACAGGGGGGGGAACACCCCTCCACTTT,CSARDTGGGTPLHF
TRBD2,TRBV29-1,TRBJ2-3,.,TGCAGCGTTAGCGGGAGGGCCGAGGTAGATACGCAGTATTTT,CSVSGRAEVDTQYF
TRBD2,TRBV12-5,TRBJ2-7,many,TGTGCTAGTGGTTTGTCACCGATAGCGGGAAATCCCTACGAGCAGTACTTC,CASGLSPIAGNPYEQYF
.,TRBV5-6,TRBJ1-2,.,TGTGCCAGCAGCGTAAAACAGGGAATTCATGGCTACACCTTC,CASSVKQGIHGYTF
TRBD1,TRBV28,TRBJ1-1,many,TGTGCCAGCACCTCCTCTCCGGGACAGGGTGGAACTGAAGCTTTCTTT,CASTSSPGQGGTEAFF
.,TRBV10-3,TRBJ2-7,.,TGTGCCATCAGTGAGTCGATGGTTAGGGCAGACGTCATCCACGAGCAGTACTTC,CAISESMVRADVIHEQYF
TRBD2,TRBV7-2,TRBJ2-5,many,TGTGCCAGCAGTGGGACTAGCGGGAGGGCCCGAGAAGAGACCCAGTACTTC,CASSGTSGRAREETQYF
.,TRBV7-2,TRBJ2-2,few,TGTGCCAGCAGCTTAGATAGTACCGGGGAGCTGTTTTTT,CASSLDSTGELFF
TRBD1,TRBV20-1,TRBJ1-2,many,TGCAGTGCCCGGGACAGGGACGGAAACTATGGCTACACCTTC,CSARDRDGNYGYTF
TRBD1,TRBV6-2/TRBV6-3,TRBJ2-1,.,TGTGCCAGCAGCTCCGGACAGGGGGTCAATGAGCAGTTCTTC,CASSSGQGVNEQFF
.,TRBV3-1,TRBJ1-2,few,TGTGCCAGCAGCCAATCGGGACATCCGAATGGCTACACCTTC,CASSQSGHPNGYTF
.,TRBV3-1,TRBJ1-5,.,TGTGCCAGCAGCCAAGGTCCAATGGGTGGGGGGGCGAGGGATCAGCCCCAGCATTTT,CASSQGPMGGGARDQPQHF
.,TRBV12-3/TRBV12-4,TRBJ2-7,many,TGTGCCTGCGGTATAGTTGCCTACGAGCAGTACTTC,CACGIVAYEQYF
.,TRBV6-1,TRBJ1-4,.,TGTGCCCCCACCGGGAAACAAGAAAAACTGTTTTTT,CAPTGKQEKLFF
.,TRBV29-1,TRBJ1-1,.,TGCAGCGTCGGAGGGCCTAGCACTGAAGCTTTCTTT,CSVGGPSTEAFF
.,TRBV6-1,TRBJ1-3,.,TGTGCCAGCAGTCCCAGCGTTCCCTGGGGAACCTCTGGAAACACCATATATTTT,CASSPSVPWGTSGNTIYF
TRBD2,TRBV12-3/TRBV12-4,TRBJ2-7,many,TGTGCCAGCAGCTGGCGGACTAGCGGGAGTAGCGAGCAGTACTTC,CASSWRTSGSSEQYF
TRBD2,TRBV6-1,TRBJ2-7,few,TGTGCCAGCAGACGACTAGCGGGAGATTCCTACGAGCAGTACTTC,CASRRLAGDSYEQYF
.,TRBV27,TRBJ1-1,many,TGTGCCAGCAGCCATCAGGGGACGGGCACTGAAGCTTTCTTT,CASSHQGTGTEAFF
.,TRBV29-1,TRBJ1-2,few,TGCAGCGTTCAGCGCACTAACTATGGCTACACCTTC,CSVQRTNYGYTF
.,TRBV19,TRBJ1-3,.,TGTGCCAGTCGTAGGAGGGGGACCTCTGGAAACACCATATATTTT,CASRRRGTSGNTIYF